This TCR beta chain was documented in a study of regulatory T cells in long-lasting Graves disease. Study-wide points: Persistent Graves' patients showed reduced TCR diversity versus newly diagnosed patients.

In the case of this clonotype: Antigen: not known. One end of the junction does not line up with germline, which may come from a read error.

Arm-PCR with iRepertoire HTBI primers amplified the CDR3 regions for these TCR beta libraries. Using its own MiXCR run on the multiplex PCR reads, TCRdb lists one record per CDR3 protein. The table lists 400,000 to 450,000 distinct CDR3 sequences, roughly 15% of them singletons. This CDR3 is 16 amino acids long. The sample's time point: newly diagnosed GD, antithyroid drugs for less than 3 months. PBMC-extracted RNA yielded the TCR library. The source of the patients was an endocrinology department in Xi'an, China. Tubes containing EDTA received 7 to 10 milliliters of drawn peripheral blood. These data are also associated with another study on T cells in Graves' hyperthyroidism and ophthalmopathy. That source adds: In the first-round RT-PCR of the TCR CDR3, the HTBI primer set was used.

Sequencing used peripheral blood mononuclear cells (PBMCs), obtained at new diagnosis, from a patient treated with antithyroid drugs. This chain joins TRBV12-3 or TRBV12-4 and TRBJ2-2; TRBD1 agrees at 9 bases. This sequence was found in a woman aged 30 to 39 with Graves disease. CDR3 sequence: CASSDRQGGNTGGLFF. In nucleotides, the CDR3 is TGTGCCAGCAGCGATCGACAGGGGGGGAACACCGGGGGGCTGTTTTTT.